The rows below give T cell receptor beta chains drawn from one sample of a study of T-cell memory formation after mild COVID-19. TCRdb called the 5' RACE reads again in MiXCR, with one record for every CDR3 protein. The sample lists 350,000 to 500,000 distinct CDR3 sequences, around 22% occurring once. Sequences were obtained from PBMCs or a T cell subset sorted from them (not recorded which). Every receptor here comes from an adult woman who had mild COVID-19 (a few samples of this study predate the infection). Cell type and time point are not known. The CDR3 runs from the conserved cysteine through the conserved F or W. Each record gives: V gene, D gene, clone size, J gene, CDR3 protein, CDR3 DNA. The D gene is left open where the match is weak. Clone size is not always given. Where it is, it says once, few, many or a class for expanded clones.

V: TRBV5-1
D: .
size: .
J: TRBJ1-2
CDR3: CASSPTGENYGYTF
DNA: TGCGCCAGCAGCCCCACCGGGGAAAACTATGGCTACACCTTC

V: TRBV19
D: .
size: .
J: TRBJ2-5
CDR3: CASSIAGAGPETQYF
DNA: TGTGCCAGTAGTATTGCTGGCGCCGGGCCAGAGACCCAGTACTTC

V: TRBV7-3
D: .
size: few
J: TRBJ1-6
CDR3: CASSLDRRNSPLHF
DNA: TGTGCCAGCAGCTTAGACAGGCGTAATTCACCCCTCCACTTT

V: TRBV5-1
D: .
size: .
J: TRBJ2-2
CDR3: CASSLLQGNTGELFF
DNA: TGCGCCAGCAGCTTGCTCCAGGGGAACACCGGGGAGCTGTTTTTT

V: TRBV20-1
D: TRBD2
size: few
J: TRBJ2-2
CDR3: CSARDPTSGSGELFF
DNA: TGCAGTGCTAGAGATCCGACTAGCGGGAGCGGGGAGCTGTTTTTT

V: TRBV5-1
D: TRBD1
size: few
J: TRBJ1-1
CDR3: CASSSTGTGVEAFF
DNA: TGCGCCAGCAGCTCGACGGGGACAGGGGTTGAAGCTTTCTTT

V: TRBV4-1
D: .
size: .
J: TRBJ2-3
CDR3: CASSPPGTGTDTQYF
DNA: TGCGCCAGCAGCCCCCCCGGCACAGGCACAGATACGCAGTATTTT

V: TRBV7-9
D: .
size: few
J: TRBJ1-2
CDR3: CASNLRGEGYTF
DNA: TGTGCCAGCAACCTGAGGGGCGAGGGCTACACCTTC

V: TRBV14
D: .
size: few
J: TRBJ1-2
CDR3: CASSYRVIYGYTF
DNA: TGTGCCAGCAGCTACAGGGTTATCTATGGCTACACCTTC

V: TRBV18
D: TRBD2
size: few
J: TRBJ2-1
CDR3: CASSPQASGSVYNEQFF
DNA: TGTGCCAGCTCACCACAAGCTAGCGGGAGTGTGTACAATGAGCAGTTCTTC

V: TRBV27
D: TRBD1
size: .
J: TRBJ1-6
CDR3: CASSSDRAYNSPLHF
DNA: TGTGCCAGCAGTTCCGACAGGGCGTATAATTCACCCCTCCACTTT

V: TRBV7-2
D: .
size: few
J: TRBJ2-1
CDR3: CASSPRGRVYNEQFF
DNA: TGTGCCAGCAGCCCCCGAGGGAGAGTCTACAATGAGCAGTTCTTC

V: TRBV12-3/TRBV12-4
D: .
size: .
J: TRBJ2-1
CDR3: CASRLLARDVHEQFF
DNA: TGTGCCAGCAGGTTACTAGCTCGGGACGTCCATGAGCAGTTCTTC

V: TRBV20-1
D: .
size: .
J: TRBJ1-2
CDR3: CSASGAGTNYGYTF
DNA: TGCAGTGCTAGTGGTGCGGGGACTAACTATGGCTACACCTTC

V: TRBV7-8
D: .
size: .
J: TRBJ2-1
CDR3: CASSLGQGSGDEQFF
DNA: TGTGCCAGCAGCTTAGGGCAGGGGAGTGGGGATGAGCAGTTCTTC

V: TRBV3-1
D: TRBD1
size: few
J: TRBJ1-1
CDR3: CASSQTTGGGTEAFF
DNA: TGTGCCAGCAGCCAAACGACAGGGGGAGGCACTGAAGCTTTCTTT

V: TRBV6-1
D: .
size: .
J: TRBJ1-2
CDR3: CASSEAQQAPGMKGYTF
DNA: TGTGCCAGCAGTGAAGCGCAGCAGGCGCCCGGCATGAAGGGCTACACCTTC